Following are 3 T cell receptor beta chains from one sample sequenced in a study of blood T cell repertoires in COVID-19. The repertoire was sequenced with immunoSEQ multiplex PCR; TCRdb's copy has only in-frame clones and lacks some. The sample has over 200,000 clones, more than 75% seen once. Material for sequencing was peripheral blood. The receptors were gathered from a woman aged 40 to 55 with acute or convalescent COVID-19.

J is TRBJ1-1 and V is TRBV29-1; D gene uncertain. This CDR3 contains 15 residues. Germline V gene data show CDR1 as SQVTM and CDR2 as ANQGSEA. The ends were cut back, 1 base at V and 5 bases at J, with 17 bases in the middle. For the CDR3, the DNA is TGCAGCGTTGAAGTTTCCCGGCCCCGAGGGACTGAAGCTTTCTTT. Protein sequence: CSVEVSRPRGTEAFF.

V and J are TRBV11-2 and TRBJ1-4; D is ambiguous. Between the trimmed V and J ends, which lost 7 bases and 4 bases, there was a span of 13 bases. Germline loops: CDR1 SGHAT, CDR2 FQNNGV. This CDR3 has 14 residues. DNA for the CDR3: TGTGCCAGCAAAACACAGCTATATAATGAAAAACTGTTTTTT. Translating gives CASKTQLYNEKLFF.

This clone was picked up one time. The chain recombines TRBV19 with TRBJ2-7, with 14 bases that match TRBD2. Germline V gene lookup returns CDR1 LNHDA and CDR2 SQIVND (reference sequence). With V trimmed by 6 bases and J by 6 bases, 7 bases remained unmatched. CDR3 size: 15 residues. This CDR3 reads CASRHGTSGSGEQYF. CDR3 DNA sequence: TGTGCCAGTAGGCACGGGACTAGCGGGAGTGGCGAGCAGTACTTC.